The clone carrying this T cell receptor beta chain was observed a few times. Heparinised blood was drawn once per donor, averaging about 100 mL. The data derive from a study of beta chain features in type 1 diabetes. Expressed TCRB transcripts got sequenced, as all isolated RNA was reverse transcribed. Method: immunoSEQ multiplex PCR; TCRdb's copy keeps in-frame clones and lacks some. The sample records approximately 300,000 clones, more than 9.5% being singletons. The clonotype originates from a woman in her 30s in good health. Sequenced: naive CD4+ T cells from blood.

CDR3 sequence: CASSLTYRGGELFF. For the CDR3, the DNA is TGTGCCAGCAGCTTAACCTACAGGGGCGGGGAGCTGTTTTTT. The genes are TRBV7-2 and TRBJ2-2; TRBD1 aligns across 7 bases. The germline CDR1 and CDR2 sequences are SGHTA and FQGNSA. The trim removed 2 bases at V and 7 bases at J, leaving 4 bases unmatched. The CDR3 runs 14 residues.